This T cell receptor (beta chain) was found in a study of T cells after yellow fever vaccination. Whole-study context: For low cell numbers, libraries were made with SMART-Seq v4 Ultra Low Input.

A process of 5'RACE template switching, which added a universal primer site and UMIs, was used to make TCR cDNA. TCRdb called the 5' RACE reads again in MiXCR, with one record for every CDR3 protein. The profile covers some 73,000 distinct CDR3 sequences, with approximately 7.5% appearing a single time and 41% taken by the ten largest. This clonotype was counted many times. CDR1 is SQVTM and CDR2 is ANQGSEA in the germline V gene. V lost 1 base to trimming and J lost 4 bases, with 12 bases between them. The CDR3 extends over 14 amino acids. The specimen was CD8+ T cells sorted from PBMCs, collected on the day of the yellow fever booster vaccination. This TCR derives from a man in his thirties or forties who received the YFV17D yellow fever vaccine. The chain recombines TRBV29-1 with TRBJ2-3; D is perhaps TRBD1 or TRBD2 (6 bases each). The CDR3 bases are TGCAGCGTTGAAGGGCACAGGGAGGCAGATACGCAGTATTTT. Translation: CSVEGHREADTQYF.